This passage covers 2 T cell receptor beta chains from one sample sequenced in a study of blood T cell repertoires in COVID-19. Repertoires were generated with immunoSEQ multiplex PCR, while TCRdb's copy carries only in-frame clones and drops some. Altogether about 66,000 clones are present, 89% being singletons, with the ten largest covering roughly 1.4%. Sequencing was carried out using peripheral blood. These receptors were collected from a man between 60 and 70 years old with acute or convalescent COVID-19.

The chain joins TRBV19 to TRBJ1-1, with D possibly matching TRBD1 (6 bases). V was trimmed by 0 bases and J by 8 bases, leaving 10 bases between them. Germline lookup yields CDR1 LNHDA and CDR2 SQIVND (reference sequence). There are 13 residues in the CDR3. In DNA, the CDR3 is TGTGCCAGTAGTATAGAGGGGGCAGGCGAAGCTTTCTTT. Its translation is CASSIEGAGEAFF.

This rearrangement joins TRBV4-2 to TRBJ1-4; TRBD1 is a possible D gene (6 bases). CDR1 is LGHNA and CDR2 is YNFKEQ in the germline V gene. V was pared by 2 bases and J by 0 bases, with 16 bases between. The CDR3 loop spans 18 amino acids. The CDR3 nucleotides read TGTGCCAGCAGCCAAATCGGAAGGGGGGGATCAACTAATGAAAAACTGTTTTTT. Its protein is CASSQIGRGGSTNEKLFF.